This T cell receptor beta chain was recovered during a study of blood T cell repertoires in COVID-19. Study at large: The study drew acute and convalescent COVID-19 samples from the United States, Italy and Spain.

Per the germline V gene, CDR1 is SGHRS and CDR2 is YFSETQ. CDR3 size: 15 residues. V trimming: 4 bases; J trimming: 4 bases; junction bases outside the gene matches: 7. Original methodology: Amplification from reference gene primers served as the basis for estimated nucleated cell counts. Clones were sequenced by immunoSEQ multiplex PCR, and TCRdb holds only the in-frame ones, with some missing. From that table come the V and J calls and clone size; the DNA was used to work out D and trimming. The table lists about 320,000 clones, roughly 90% of them singletons. This clone is a singleton in its sample.

This chain links TRBV5-1 with TRBJ2-3, with 9 nucleotides matching TRBD2. Sequenced: peripheral blood. This TCR was recovered from a man aged 18 to 30 who had recovered from COVID-19. CDR3 sequence: CASSPPAGGSDTQYF. CDR3 coding DNA: TGCGCCAGCAGCCCCCCAGCGGGAGGCTCAGATACGCAGTATTTT.